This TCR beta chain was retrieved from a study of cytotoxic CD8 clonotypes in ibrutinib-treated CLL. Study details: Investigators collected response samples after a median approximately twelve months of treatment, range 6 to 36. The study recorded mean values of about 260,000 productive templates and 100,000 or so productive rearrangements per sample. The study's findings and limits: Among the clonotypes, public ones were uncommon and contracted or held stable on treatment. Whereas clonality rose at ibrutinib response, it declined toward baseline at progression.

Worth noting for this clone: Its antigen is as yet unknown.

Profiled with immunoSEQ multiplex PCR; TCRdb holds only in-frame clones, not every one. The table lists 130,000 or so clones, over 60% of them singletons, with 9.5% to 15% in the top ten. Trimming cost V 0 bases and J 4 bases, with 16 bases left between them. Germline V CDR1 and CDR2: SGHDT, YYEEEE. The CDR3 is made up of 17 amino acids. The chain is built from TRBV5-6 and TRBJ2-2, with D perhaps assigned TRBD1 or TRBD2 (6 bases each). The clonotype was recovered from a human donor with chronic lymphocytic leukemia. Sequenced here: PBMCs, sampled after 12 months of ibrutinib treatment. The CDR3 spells CASSLGWGASPTGELFF. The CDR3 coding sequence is TGTGCCAGCAGCTTGGGATGGGGGGCAAGCCCCACCGGGGAGCTGTTTTTT.